These 8 T cell receptor beta chains share one sample of origin, sequenced in a study of T cell repertoires in cytomegalovirus infection. Each CDR3 protein gets one entry after TCRdb re-called the reads with MiXCR. The sample contains about 450,000 distinct CDR3 sequences, about 33% of which appear only once. Sample: PBMCs. These receptors were taken from a human donor in good health (CMV status not recorded). Some clones in this sample may be carry-over from other donors' samples.

This clonotype showed up just a few times. V is TRBV9 and J is TRBJ2-2, with D possibly matching TRBD2 (6 bases). This CDR3 is built from 15 residues. Germline V gives CDR1 SGDLS, CDR2 YYNGEE. The ends were cut back, 1 base at V and 5 bases at J, with 12 bases in the middle. The CDR3 DNA reads TGTGCCAGCAGCGTATGGGGGGACTCGACCGGGGAGCTGTTTTTT. Protein: CASSVWGDSTGELFF.

This clonotype came up once. V usage is TRBV6-6 and J usage is TRBJ1-1, with 7 bases identical to TRBD1. With V trimmed by 4 bases and J by 11 bases, 13 bases remained unmatched. Germline V CDR1 and CDR2: MNHNY, SVGAGI (reference sequence). The CDR3 is 14 amino acids. Here the CDR3 reads CASSCRDRGQGAFF. In DNA, the CDR3 is TGTGCCAGCAGTTGCCGGGACAGAGGTCAAGGGGCTTTCTTT.

This clonotype was observed a handful of times. The CDR3, as DNA: TGTGCCAGCAGTTACTCGACATCTAACTATGGCTACACCTTC. It is translated as CASSYSTSNYGYTF. This chain joins TRBV6-5 and TRBJ1-2, with D uncertain. From germline, CDR1 is MNHEY and CDR2 SVGAGI. The CDR3 consists of 14 residues. V shed 0 bases and J shed 0 bases, with 5 bases lying between them.

This clonotype was counted ten times or more. The gene calls are TRBV7-2 and TRBJ1-2; TRBD1 matches 10 bases. J lost 6 bases, V lost 5 bases, and 12 bases had no gene match. This CDR3 has 16 amino acids. Germline assignment: CDR1 SGHTA and CDR2 FQGNSA. The CDR3 reads CASSPIPGQGLHGYTF. The CDR3 nucleotides are TGTGCCAGCAGCCCAATCCCGGGACAGGGGTTACATGGCTACACCTTC.

This clonotype showed up just a few times. One junction end disagrees with the germline gene, perhaps due to a read error. This chain connects TRBV28 to TRBJ2-2; D might be TRBD1 (5 bases). Germline-derived CDR1 and CDR2 are MDHEN and SYDVKM. The CDR3 consists of 16 residues. In DNA form, the CDR3 reads TGTGCCAGCAGTTTACATGCAGGGCTGAACACCGTGGAGCTGTTTTTT. Protein sequence: CASSLHAGLNTVELFF. Together with reference TRBV28 and TRBJ2-2, the CDR3 gives the full variable domain: DVKVTQSSRYLVKRTGEKVFLECVQDMDHENMFWYRQDPGLGLRLIYFSYDVKMKEKGDIPEGYSVSREKKERFSLILESASTNQTSMYLCASSLHAGLNTVELFFGEGSRLTVL.

This clonotype appeared a few times. This sequence joins TRBV20-1 and TRBJ1-1; the match to TRBD1 covers 8 bases. The CDR3 loop spans 18 amino acids. V dropped 0 bases and J dropped 3; count of bases not matched to a gene: 15. CDR1 and CDR2 from the germline V gene are DFQATT and SNEGSKA (reference sequence). Here the CDR3 reads CSARDLLGETGDYTEAFF. The CDR3 bases are TGCAGTGCTAGAGATCTCCTGGGGGAGACAGGGGATTACACTGAAGCTTTCTTT.

Only a few counts were recorded for this clonotype. CDR3 DNA: TGTGCCAGCAGTTTAGGACAGGGAGGGTGGCTCTCTGGCTACACCTTC. Translation gives CASSLGQGGWLSGYTF. The genes are TRBV28 and TRBJ1-2; 8 bases agree with TRBD1. J lost 7 bases, V lost 2 bases, and 12 bases had no gene match. CDR1 MDHEN and CDR2 SYDVKM come from the germline V gene. This CDR3 region has 16 residues.

The J gene is TRBJ2-7, the V gene TRBV2, with a possible D match to TRBD2 (6 bases). Looked up from germline, CDR1 is SNHLY and CDR2 is FYNNEI. The CDR3 runs to 13 residues. The CDR3 bases are TGTGTCACCGCGGGGCTTCAAAATTACGAGCAGTACTTC. Protein sequence: CVTAGLQNYEQYF.